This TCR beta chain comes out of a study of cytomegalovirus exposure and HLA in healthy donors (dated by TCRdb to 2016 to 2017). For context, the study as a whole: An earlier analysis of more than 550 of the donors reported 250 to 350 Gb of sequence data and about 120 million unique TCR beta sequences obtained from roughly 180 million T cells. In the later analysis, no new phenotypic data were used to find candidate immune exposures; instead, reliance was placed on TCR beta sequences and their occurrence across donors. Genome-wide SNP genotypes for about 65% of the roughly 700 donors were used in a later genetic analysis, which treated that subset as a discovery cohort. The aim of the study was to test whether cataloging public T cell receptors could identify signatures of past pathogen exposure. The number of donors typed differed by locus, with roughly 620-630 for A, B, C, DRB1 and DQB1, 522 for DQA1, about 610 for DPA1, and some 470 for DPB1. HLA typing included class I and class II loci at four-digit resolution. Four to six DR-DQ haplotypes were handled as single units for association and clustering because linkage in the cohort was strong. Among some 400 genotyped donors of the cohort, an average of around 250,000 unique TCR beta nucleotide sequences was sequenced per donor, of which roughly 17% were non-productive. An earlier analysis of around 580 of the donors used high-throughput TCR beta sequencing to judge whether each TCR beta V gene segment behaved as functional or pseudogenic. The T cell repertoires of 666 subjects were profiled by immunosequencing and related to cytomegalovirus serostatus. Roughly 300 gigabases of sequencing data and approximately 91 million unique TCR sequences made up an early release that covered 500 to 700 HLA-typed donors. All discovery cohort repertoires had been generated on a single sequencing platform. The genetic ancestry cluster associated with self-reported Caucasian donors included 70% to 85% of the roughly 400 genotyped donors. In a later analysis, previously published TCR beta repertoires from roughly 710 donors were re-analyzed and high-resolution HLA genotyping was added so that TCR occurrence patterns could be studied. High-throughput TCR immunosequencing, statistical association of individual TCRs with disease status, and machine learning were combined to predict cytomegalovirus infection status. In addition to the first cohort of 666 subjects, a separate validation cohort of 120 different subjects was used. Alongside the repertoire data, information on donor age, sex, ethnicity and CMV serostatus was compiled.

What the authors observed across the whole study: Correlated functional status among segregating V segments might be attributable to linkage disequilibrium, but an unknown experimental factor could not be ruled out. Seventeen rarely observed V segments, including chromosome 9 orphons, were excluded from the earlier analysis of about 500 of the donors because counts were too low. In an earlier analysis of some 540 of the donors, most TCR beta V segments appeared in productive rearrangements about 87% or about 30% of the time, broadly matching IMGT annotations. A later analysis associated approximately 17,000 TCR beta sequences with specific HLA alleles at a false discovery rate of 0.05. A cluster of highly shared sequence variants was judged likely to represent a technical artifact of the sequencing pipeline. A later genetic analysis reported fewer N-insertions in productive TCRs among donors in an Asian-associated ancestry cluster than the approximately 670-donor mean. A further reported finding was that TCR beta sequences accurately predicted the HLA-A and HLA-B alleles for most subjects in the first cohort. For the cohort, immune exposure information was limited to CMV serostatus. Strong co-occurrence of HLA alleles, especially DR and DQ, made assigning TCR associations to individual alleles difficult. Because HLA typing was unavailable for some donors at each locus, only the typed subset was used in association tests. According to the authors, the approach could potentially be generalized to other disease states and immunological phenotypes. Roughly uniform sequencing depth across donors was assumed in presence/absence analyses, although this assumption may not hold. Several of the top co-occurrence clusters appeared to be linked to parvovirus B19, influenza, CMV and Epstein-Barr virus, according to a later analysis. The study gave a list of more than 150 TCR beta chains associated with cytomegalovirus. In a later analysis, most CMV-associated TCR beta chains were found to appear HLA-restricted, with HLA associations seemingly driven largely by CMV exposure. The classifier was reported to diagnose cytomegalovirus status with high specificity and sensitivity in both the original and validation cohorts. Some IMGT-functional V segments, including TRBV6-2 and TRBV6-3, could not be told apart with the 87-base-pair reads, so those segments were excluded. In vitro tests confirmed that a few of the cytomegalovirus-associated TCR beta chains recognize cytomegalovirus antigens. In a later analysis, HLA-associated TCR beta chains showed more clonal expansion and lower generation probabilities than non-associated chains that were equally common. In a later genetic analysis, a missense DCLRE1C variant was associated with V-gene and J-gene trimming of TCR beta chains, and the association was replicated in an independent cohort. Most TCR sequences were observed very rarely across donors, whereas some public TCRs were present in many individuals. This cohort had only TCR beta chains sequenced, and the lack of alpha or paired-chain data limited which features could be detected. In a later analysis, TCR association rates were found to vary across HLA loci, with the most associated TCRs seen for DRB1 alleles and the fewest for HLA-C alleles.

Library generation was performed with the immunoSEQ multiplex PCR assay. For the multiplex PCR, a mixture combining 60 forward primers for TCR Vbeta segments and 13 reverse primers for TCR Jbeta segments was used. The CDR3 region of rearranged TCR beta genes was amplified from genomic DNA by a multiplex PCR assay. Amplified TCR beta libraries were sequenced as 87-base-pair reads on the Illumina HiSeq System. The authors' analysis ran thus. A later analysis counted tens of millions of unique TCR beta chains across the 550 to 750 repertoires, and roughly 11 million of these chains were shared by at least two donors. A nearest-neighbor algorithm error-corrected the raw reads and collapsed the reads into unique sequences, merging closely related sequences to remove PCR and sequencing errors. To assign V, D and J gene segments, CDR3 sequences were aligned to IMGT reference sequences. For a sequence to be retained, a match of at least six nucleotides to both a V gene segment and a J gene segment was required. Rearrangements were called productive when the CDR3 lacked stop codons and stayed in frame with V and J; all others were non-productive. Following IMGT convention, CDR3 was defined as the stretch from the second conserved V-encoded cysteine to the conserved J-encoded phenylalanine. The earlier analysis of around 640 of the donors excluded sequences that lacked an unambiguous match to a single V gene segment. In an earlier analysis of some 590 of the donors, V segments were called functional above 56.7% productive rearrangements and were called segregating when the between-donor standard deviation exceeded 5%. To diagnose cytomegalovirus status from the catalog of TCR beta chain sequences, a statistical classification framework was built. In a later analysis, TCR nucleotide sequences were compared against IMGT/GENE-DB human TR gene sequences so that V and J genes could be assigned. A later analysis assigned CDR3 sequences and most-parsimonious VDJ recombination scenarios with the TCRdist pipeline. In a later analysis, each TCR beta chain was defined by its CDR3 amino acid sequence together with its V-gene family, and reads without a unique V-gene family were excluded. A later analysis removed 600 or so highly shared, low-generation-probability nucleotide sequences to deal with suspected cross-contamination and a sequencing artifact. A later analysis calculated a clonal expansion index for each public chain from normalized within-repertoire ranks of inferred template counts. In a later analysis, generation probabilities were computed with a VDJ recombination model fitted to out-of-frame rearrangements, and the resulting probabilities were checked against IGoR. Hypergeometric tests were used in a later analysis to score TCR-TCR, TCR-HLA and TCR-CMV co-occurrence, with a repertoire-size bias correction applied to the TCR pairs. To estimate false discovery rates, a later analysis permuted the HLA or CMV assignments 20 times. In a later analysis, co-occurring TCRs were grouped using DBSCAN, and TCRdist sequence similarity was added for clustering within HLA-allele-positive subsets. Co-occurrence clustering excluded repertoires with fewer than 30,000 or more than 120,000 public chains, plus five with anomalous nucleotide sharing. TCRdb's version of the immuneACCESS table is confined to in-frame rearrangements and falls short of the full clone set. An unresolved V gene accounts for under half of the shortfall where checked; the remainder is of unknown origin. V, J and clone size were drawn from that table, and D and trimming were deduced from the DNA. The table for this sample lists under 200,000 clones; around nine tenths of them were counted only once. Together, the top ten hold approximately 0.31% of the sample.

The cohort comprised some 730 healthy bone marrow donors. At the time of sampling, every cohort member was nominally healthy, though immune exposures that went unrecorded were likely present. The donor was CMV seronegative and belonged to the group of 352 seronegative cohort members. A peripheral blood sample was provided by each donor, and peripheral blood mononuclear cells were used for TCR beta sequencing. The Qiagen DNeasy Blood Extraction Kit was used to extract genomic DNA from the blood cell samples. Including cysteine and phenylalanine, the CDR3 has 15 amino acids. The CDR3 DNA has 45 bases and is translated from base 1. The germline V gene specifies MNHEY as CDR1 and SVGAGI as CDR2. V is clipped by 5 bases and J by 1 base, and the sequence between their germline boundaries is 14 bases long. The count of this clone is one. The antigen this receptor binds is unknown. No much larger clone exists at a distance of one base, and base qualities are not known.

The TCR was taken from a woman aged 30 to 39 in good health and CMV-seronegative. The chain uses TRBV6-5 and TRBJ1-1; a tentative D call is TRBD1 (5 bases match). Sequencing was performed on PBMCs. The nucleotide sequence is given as TGTGCCAGCAGTCCGGGCAGGGTAAGGAACACTGAAGCTTTCTTT. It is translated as CASSPGRVRNTEAFF.